Described below is a single TCR beta chain sequence and its context. These data are taken from a study of blood T cell repertoires in COVID-19. Across the whole study: The United States, Italy and Spain were the sources of the acute and convalescent COVID-19 samples. PBMCs, B-cell-depleted T cells, or T cells provided the cDNA or gDNA that made up the material.

Per the authors' pipeline: Nucleated cell counts were estimated from reference gene primer amplification. TCRdb keeps only in-frame clones here, not all; method: immunoSEQ multiplex PCR. Clonal size and the V and J genes are those of that table, whereas D and trimming came from the DNA. Of tens of thousands of clones in the sample, about four fifths were seen once. The sequencing input was peripheral blood. This TCR was recovered from a woman older than 75 with acute or convalescent COVID-19.

The CDR3 DNA reads as TGTGCCAGCAGTCCGACCCTGGCGAGGGATCAGCCCCAGCATTTT. It codes for CASSPTLARDQPQHF. This chain uses TRBV28 with TRBJ1-5, with no clear D. The CDR3 loop spans 15 amino acids. V gave up 5 bases and J gave up 5 bases, with 16 bases separating them. From germline, CDR1 is MDHEN and CDR2 SYDVKM.